The entry below describes one T cell receptor (beta chain). No antigen is known for it. The trim removed 4 bases at V and 4 bases at J, leaving 14 bases unmatched. Germline values: CDR1 SQVTM, CDR2 ANQGSEA. The CDR3 loop spans 16 amino acids. This specimen comes from a study of identical twins. Study-wide points: Modeled out-of-frame TCR alpha sharing in monozygotic twins fell below observed levels.

TCRdb fed the 5' RACE reads into MiXCR, producing one record per CDR3 protein. There are about 790,000 distinct CDR3 sequences in the sample; 18% occur only once, and around 13% lies in the top ten. These data were likewise used in another study, on T cells expressing NK-cell markers. That paper adds: In several donors, these clonotypes also led the CD3+CD56-NKG2C+ fraction.

J is TRBJ2-7 and V is TRBV29-1, with 9 bases matching TRBD2. Input material: PBMCs. The TCR was taken from a woman aged 18-29 years in good health. The CDR3 DNA is TGCAGCGTTGCCGGTCGGGGCGGGGGGGCCGGTTACGAGCAGTACTTC. Translating gives CSVAGRGGGAGYEQYF.